One sample yielded the 17 T cell receptor beta chains listed below, sequenced in a study of response to subunit inactivated influenza vaccine. In TCRdb, the RT-PCR reads were re-called with MiXCR into one record per CDR3 protein. The profile shows about 780,000 distinct CDR3 sequences, less than 20% of them singletons. The sequencing here drew on PBMCs from blood, taken roughly 5 days after vaccination. The receptors shown here come from a man aged 50 to 60 who received an inactivated influenza vaccine.

The gene calls are TRBV12-3 or TRBV12-4 and TRBJ2-5, with 7 bases fitting TRBD1. The CDR3 sequence is 15 residues long. J lost 1 base, V lost 5 bases, and 7 bases had no gene match. In DNA form, the CDR3 reads TGTGCCAGCAGTCTACAGGGGATGCGCCAAGAGACCCAGTACTTC. This sequence encodes CASSLQGMRQETQYF.

The V gene is TRBV5-1, the J gene TRBJ2-5; D possibly uses TRBD1 or TRBD2 (6 bases each). Per the germline V gene, CDR1 is SGHRS and CDR2 is YFSETQ. Trimming cost V 4 bases and J 4 bases, with 20 bases left between them. The CDR3 consists of 16 residues. CDR3 sequence (DNA): TGCGCCAGCAGCCCCTGGGGGGCCGGGGGTGGAGAGACCCAGTACTTC. This gives the protein CASSPWGAGGGETQYF. The full variable domain, completed using reference TRBV5-1 and TRBJ2-5, is KAGVTQTPRYLIKTRGQQVTLSCSPISGHRSVSWYQQTPGQGLQFLFEYFSETQRNKGNFPGRFSGRQFSNSRSEMNVSTLELGDSALYLCASSPWGAGGGETQYFGPGTRLLVL.

There are a few counts of this clonotype. The chain joins TRBV27 to TRBJ2-1; D might be TRBD1 (6 bases). The V end was cut by 5 bases, the J end by 4 bases, with 15 bases between. The CDR3 loop spans 15 amino acids. Germline values: CDR1 MNHEY, CDR2 SMNVEV (reference sequence). The CDR3 reads CASSAGTTPYNEQFF. DNA of the CDR3: TGTGCCAGCAGTGCCGGGACAACCCCTTACAATGAGCAGTTCTTC.

This clonotype was observed a few times. The chain has TRBV19 and TRBJ1-5; D ambiguous. V lost 3 bases to trimming and J lost 5 bases, with 11 bases between them. The V gene's germline CDR1 is LNHDA and CDR2 SQIVND (reference sequence). This CDR3 has 14 amino acids. The CDR3 nucleotides are TGTGCCAGTAGTATCCAAGGAGGAGATCAGCCCCAGCATTTT. Translation gives CASSIQGGDQPQHF.

This clonotype was picked up many times. This chain joins TRBV20-1 and TRBJ2-3, with 10 positions matching TRBD2. The CDR3 totals 16 residues. The germline CDR1 and CDR2 sequences are DFQATT and SNEGSKA (reference sequence). V shed 3 bases, J shed 6 bases, and the junction held 12 bases outside the gene matches. The CDR3 here is CSASAASGGPWDTQYF. The CDR3 bases are TGCAGTGCTAGTGCGGCTAGCGGGGGCCCCTGGGATACGCAGTATTTT.

The table lists this clonotype with a few counts. This chain uses TRBV5-1 with TRBJ1-3, with D unclear. This CDR3 has 13 amino acids. V was clipped by 5 bases and J by 3 bases, with 9 bases between them. Per the germline V gene, CDR1 is SGHRS and CDR2 is YFSETQ. The CDR3 region has the DNA TGCGCCAGCAGTGAAACGGTTGGAAACACCATATATTTT. This codes for CASSETVGNTIYF.

The V gene is TRBV6-5, the J gene TRBJ2-7; the D is unclear. V was pared by 0 bases and J by 4 bases, with 13 bases between. There are 15 residues in the CDR3. In germline, CDR1 is MNHEY, CDR2 SVGAGI. The CDR3 nucleotides read TGTGCCAGCAGTTACTCTCTATATCCTTCTTACGAGCAGTACTTC. It translates to CASSYSLYPSYEQYF.

This clonotype turned up a few times. The V and J genes are TRBV5-1 and TRBJ2-1; D possibly corresponds to TRBD1 (6 bases). Germline V lookup: CDR1 SGHRS, CDR2 YFSETQ. This CDR3 has 19 amino acids. V was clipped by 4 bases and J by 0 bases, with 23 bases between them. The CDR3 sequence: CASSLVLFSGHDSYNEQFF. In DNA form, the CDR3 reads TGCGCCAGCAGCCTCGTTCTGTTCTCGGGACATGACTCCTACAATGAGCAGTTCTTC.

This chain connects TRBV20-1 to TRBJ2-1; TRBD2 aligns across 12 bases. V trimming: 3 bases; J trimming: 1 base; junction bases outside the gene matches: 4. This CDR3 contains 16 residues. CDR1 and CDR2 from the germline V gene are DFQATT and SNEGSKA (reference sequence). The CDR3 bases are TGCAGTGCTAGGGGACTAGCGGGCTGGTCCTACAATGAGCAGTTCTTC. It translates to CSARGLAGWSYNEQFF.

This chain links TRBV25-1 with TRBJ1-4, with D tentatively TRBD1 (5 bases). This CDR3 has 17 amino acids. The V gene lost 3 bases and the J gene lost 7 bases, with 21 bases spanning the gap. Per germline, CDR1 MGHDK and CDR2 SYGVNS. In DNA form, the CDR3 reads TGTGCCAGCAGTGATTCCAGGGAGGGGTATGGGGGTGAAAAACTGTTTTTT. Translation gives CASSDSREGYGGEKLFF.

This rearrangement joins TRBV20-1 to TRBJ2-5; 8 nucleotides match TRBD2. CDR3 size: 15 residues. V dropped 6 bases and J dropped 4; count of bases not matched to a gene: 13. Germline CDR1 is DFQATT and CDR2 is SNEGSKA (reference sequence). The chain's CDR3 is CSAKSPGGRAETQYF. CDR3 sequence (DNA): TGCAGTGCCAAATCGCCGGGGGGGCGGGCAGAGACCCAGTACTTC.

The chain is built from TRBV11-2 and TRBJ2-3; TRBD2 aligns across 15 bases. V was clipped by 3 bases and J by 4 bases; unmatched bases: 2. CDR1 and CDR2 (germline): SGHAT, FQNNGV. The CDR3 has 16 amino acids. The CDR3 here is CASSFGTSGRSDTQYF. The CDR3 DNA follows: TGTGCCAGCAGCTTCGGGACTAGCGGGAGGTCAGATACGCAGTATTTT. Variable domain in full (rest from reference TRBV11-2 and TRBJ2-3): EAGVAQSPRYKIIEKRQSVAFWCNPISGHATLYWYQQILGQGPKLLIQFQNNGVVDDSQLPKDRFSAERLKGVDSTLKIQPAKLEDSAVYLCASSFGTSGRSDTQYFGPGTRLTVL.

This clonotype was seen more than once but under ten times. V usage is TRBV4-2 and J usage is TRBJ2-7; either TRBD1 or TRBD2 may supply D (5 bases each). Germline V gene sequence: CDR1 LGHNA, CDR2 YNFKEQ. Trimming shortened V by 1 base and J by 5 bases, and 12 bases separated the two germline ends. This CDR3 contains 14 residues. CDR3 DNA sequence: TGTGCCAGCAGCCAAGTGGGCCGGGGCGACGAGCAGTACTTC. As protein: CASSQVGRGDEQYF.

This clonotype has just one count. The chain links TRBV12-3 or TRBV12-4 to TRBJ2-5; D is possibly TRBD2 (5 bases). Trimming took off 11 bases at V and 5 bases at J, with 21 bases between the two ends. This CDR3 region has 14 residues. CDR3 amino acids: CASTPSWSSETQYF. The CDR3 coding sequence is TGTGCCTCAACTCCTAGCTGGAGTTCTGAGACCCAGTACTTC.

The rearrangement joins TRBV28 to TRBJ2-1; 11 bases are a match to TRBD2. The length of the CDR3 is 17 residues. The junction had 13 bases not matched to a gene; V was cut back by 6 bases and J by 6 bases. Germline lookup yields CDR1 MDHEN and CDR2 SYDVKM. Here the CDR3 DNA reads TGTGCCAGCAGACCGAGGCGGACTAGCGGGCAGTCCAATGAGCAGTTCTTC. Its protein is CASRPRRTSGQSNEQFF.

This clonotype turned up a few times. This chain links TRBV19 with TRBJ2-7; no clear D. The CDR3 has 13 residues. The germline V gene has CDR1 LNHDA and CDR2 SQIVND (reference sequence). V gave up 5 bases and J gave up 2 bases, with 10 bases separating them. CDR3 DNA sequence: TGTGCCAGTAGTGTCGCGAACACCTACGAGCAGTACTTC. Encoded protein: CASSVANTYEQYF.

This clonotype was seen a handful of times. This chain connects TRBV12-3 or TRBV12-4 to TRBJ1-5; 11 positions match TRBD1. The CDR3 loop spans 17 amino acids. Trimming removed 2 bases from V and 6 bases from J; junction bases left unmatched: 9. The CDR3 reads CASSLLFGTGGGQPQHF. CDR3 bases: TGTGCCAGCAGTTTACTGTTCGGGACAGGGGGAGGTCAGCCCCAGCATTTT.